This TCR beta chain derives from a study of draining lymph node invasion in breast cancer (dated by TCRdb to about 2020). In the study overall: Nodal metastasis was diagnosed by histology and cytokeratin immunohistochemistry and confirmed by EpCAM/CD45 flow cytometry. A separate targeted assay used bulk TCR-beta CDR3 sequencing to compare sorted memory regulatory T cells with memory conventional CD4 T cells across breast cancer tissues. From each patient, matched non-invaded and tumor-invaded tumor-draining lymph nodes and the primary tumor were collected, and both Treg and Tconv subsets were profiled. Lymph nodes from a handful of patients were covered by the separate targeted TCR sequencing, and for three of those patients the primary tumors were sequenced as well. What the research found in general, with its limitations: TCRs shared between Treg and Tconv subsets were regarded as suggestive, but not proof, of a common clonal origin. Roughly 12-25% of Treg TCRs were shared with Tconvs per tissue, interpreted as suggesting peripheral Treg induction. In the targeted TCR-seq data, Tregs appeared to be more clonally expanded than Tconvs in all tissues, and lower diversity was found for both subsets in tumor than in lymph nodes. The data could not determine whether Treg conversion took place in a particular organ or whether converted Tregs recirculated between nodes and tumor. Some of the top 100 tumor clones were detected in invaded and non-invaded nodes, and this detection was taken to suggest recirculation between tumor and draining nodes. Tracking the tumor top-100 clones was possible in just a couple of patients.

The library relied on bulk RNA-seq. TCRdb names Illumina HiSeq 2500 as the instrument used. The original pipeline was this. For the separate targeted TCR-seq dataset, MiXCR version 2.1.5 with default parameters extracted and quantified CDR3 sequences from raw reads. Each TCR-beta clone in the separate targeted TCR-seq dataset was defined by the V gene, J gene and CDR3 sequence taken together. In the separate targeted TCR-seq dataset, clones with fewer than three counts were first removed, after which only the 90% most strongly expressed clones per sample were kept. For each tissue in the separate targeted TCR-seq dataset, Treg-Tconv overlap was calculated by dividing the number of shared clones by the total number of Treg clones and multiplying by 100. TCRdb took the public reads, trimmed them with fastp at Q25, ran MiXCR for clone calling and kept in-frame beta chains. Entries are consolidated by CDR3 protein sequence, retaining the most common genes and DNA. For this entry, the V and J calls and clone size follow TCRdb and not the study's own pipeline. This sample has a few thousand distinct CDR3 sequences in its table, and around 83% of those were observed once. The ten largest clonotypes hold roughly 1.5% of the sample.

The junction carries 9 bases between V and J, which are trimmed by 5 bases and 4 bases respectively. Reading from cysteine to phenylalanine, the CDR3 counts 13 amino acids. The DNA shown is the 39-base CDR3, in frame from base 1. CDR1 and CDR2 are drawn from the germline V gene: MNHNS, SASEGT. This clonotype was observed once. Its target antigen remains unknown. No base quality information exists; no much larger clone differs at one position. One read yields weak evidence. Memory conventional CD4 T cells were sorted as CD4+ CD45RA- CD25- cells. Tumor-draining lymph nodes were classified as non-invaded or invaded according to the absence or presence of metastatic tumor cells. Before staining and sorting, T cells were pre-enriched using a Miltenyi Pan T Cell isolation kit. Immunohistochemistry for estrogen receptor, progesterone receptor, HER2 and Ki-67 was used to characterize primary tumors. Fresh surgical tissue was processed within a few hours after surgery by cutting into small fragments. Tissue fragments were enzymatically digested with Liberase TL plus DNase for 20 to 25 minutes and filtered through a 40-micrometer strainer. After DAPI live/dead staining, cells were sorted on a BD FACS Aria II at about 98-99% purity. Sorted cells were lysed in TCL buffer and RNA was purified with a Norgen Single Cell RNA purification kit including DNase treatment.

The chain joins TRBV6-1 to TRBJ1-5; there is no confident call for the D gene. The sequenced sample was sorted memory CD4+ effector T cells from a lymph node. The sample's cell subset or site label, in plain terms: CD45RA-negative sorted CD4+ T cells (memory Tconv or effector/memory Treg). This clonotype was sampled from a female donor with luminal breast cancer. The CDR3 is CASSLTINQPQHF. The base sequence is TGTGCCAGCAGTCTGACAATTAATCAGCCCCAGCATTTT.